These T cell receptor beta chains were read from a single sample in a study of T cells in Graves' hyperthyroidism and ophthalmopathy. TCRdb re-derived calls from the multiplex PCR reads in MiXCR, one entry per CDR3 protein. The sample yields approximately 400,000 distinct CDR3 sequences, about 15% seen once. Source material: blood. All receptors come from a woman aged 55-75 years with Graves' hyperthyroidism. The CDR3 runs from the conserved cysteine through the conserved F or W. A D gene is named only where the DNA matches it firmly. Part of the rows lack a size; the others show once, few, many or a class for expanded clones.

V: TRBV2; length: 14; size: NA; J: TRBJ2-7; D: NA; CDR3: CASRGEAFSYEQYF; DNA: TGTGCCAGCAGAGGGGAGGCTTTCTCCTACGAGCAGTACTTC
V: TRBV6-6; length: 17; size: many; J: TRBJ2-7; D: TRBD2; CDR3: CASSYSGASGRPYEQYF; DNA: TGTGCCAGCAGTTACTCTGGGGCTAGCGGGAGGCCCTACGAGCAGTACTTC
V: TRBV11-2; length: 15; size: many; J: TRBJ2-7; D: TRBD2; CDR3: CASSFMTSGSYEQYF; DNA: TGTGCCAGCAGCTTCATGACTAGCGGGAGTTACGAGCAGTACTTC
V: TRBV25-1; length: 15; size: NA; J: TRBJ2-1; D: TRBD2; CDR3: CASSRGLETYNEQFF; DNA: TGTGCCAGCAGTAGGGGACTAGAGACTTACAATGAGCAGTTCTTC
V: TRBV7-6; length: 16; size: once; J: TRBJ2-7; D: TRBD2; CDR3: CASSLSLAGGPSEQYF; DNA: TGTGCCAGCAGCCTTAGTCTAGCGGGAGGGCCGAGCGAGCAGTACTTC
V: TRBV30; length: 16; size: many; J: TRBJ1-1; D: NA; CDR3: CAWKSKGLQGYTEAFF; DNA: TGTGCCTGGAAGAGCAAGGGCCTGCAGGGGTACACTGAAGCTTTCTTT
V: TRBV20-1; length: 14; size: NA; J: TRBJ2-1; D: TRBD1; CDR3: CSASGPTGVDEQFF; DNA: TGCAGTGCTAGTGGACCTACAGGGGTTGATGAGCAGTTCTTC
V: TRBV14; length: 12; size: NA; J: TRBJ2-3; D: NA; CDR3: CASSQRWDTQYF; DNA: TGTGCCAGCAGCCAACGTTGGGATACGCAGTATTTT
V: TRBV20-1; length: 12; size: few; J: TRBJ2-1; D: NA; CDR3: CSASKGTEEQFF; DNA: TGCAGTGCTAGTAAAGGGACCGAAGAGCAGTTCTTC
V: TRBV27; length: 13; size: many; J: TRBJ2-3; D: NA; CDR3: CASSTYRTDTQYF; DNA: TGTGCCAGCAGTACATATCGCACAGATACGCAGTATTTT
V: TRBV10-3; length: 17; size: NA; J: TRBJ2-7; D: NA; CDR3: CAISESSLRTSSYEQYF; DNA: TGTGCCATCAGTGAGTCGAGTTTGCGGACTTCTTCCTACGAGCAGTACTTC
V: TRBV27; length: 14; size: many; J: TRBJ2-5; D: NA; CDR3: CASSLRSRGETQYF; DNA: TGTGCCAGCAGTTTAAGGTCACGCGGGGAGACCCAGTACTTC
V: TRBV2; length: 18; size: NA; J: TRBJ2-7; D: TRBD2; CDR3: CASSAGKGSGTTYYEQYF; DNA: TGTGCCAGCAGCGCCGGAAAAGGAAGCGGGACTACCTATTACGAGCAGTACTTC
V: TRBV3-1; length: 14; size: few; J: TRBJ1-2; D: TRBD1; CDR3: CASSQGTGGWGYTF; DNA: TGTGCCAGCAGCCAAGGGACAGGGGGTTGGGGCTACACCTTC
V: TRBV20-1; length: 15; size: few; J: TRBJ1-1; D: NA; CDR3: CSVPKMAPPKAEAFF; DNA: TGCAGTGTTCCGAAAATGGCCCCCCCGAAGGCTGAAGCTTTCTTT
V: TRBV5-1; length: 12; size: many; J: TRBJ1-2; D: NA; CDR3: CASSLGVHGYTF; DNA: TGCGCCAGCAGCTTAGGGGTACATGGCTACACCTTC
V: TRBV5-1; length: 16; size: many; J: TRBJ2-1; D: NA; CDR3: CASSLQRVRGHNEQFF; DNA: TGCGCCAGCAGCTTGCAGCGGGTGCGCGGGCACAATGAGCAGTTCTTC
V: TRBV4-2; length: 17; size: many; J: TRBJ2-1; D: NA; CDR3: CASSQDRWQGGHNEQFF; DNA: TGTGCCAGCAGCCAAGATCGATGGCAGGGCGGCCACAATGAGCAGTTCTTC
V: TRBV20-1; length: 12; size: NA; J: TRBJ1-1; D: TRBD1; CDR3: CSASKGASEAFF; DNA: TGCAGTGCTAGTAAGGGGGCATCTGAAGCTTTCTTT
V: TRBV25-1; length: 11; size: NA; J: TRBJ1-1; D: NA; CDR3: CASSDAVEAFF; DNA: TGTGCCAGCAGTGATGCGGTTGAAGCTTTCTTT
V: TRBV6-2/TRBV6-3; length: 15; size: many; J: TRBJ2-2; D: NA; CDR3: CATHVGSGKYGELFF; DNA: TGTGCCACCCACGTGGGCTCCGGCAAGTACGGGGAGCTGTTTTTT
V: TRBV10-3; length: 15; size: few; J: TRBJ2-5; D: TRBD2; CDR3: CAIQRIAGGQETQYF; DNA: TGTGCCATCCAACGGATAGCGGGAGGCCAAGAGACCCAGTACTTC
V: TRBV20-1; length: 15; size: many; J: TRBJ2-5; D: TRBD2; CDR3: CSARISGRGWETQYF; DNA: TGCAGTGCTAGAATTAGCGGGAGGGGATGGGAGACCCAGTACTTC
V: TRBV12-3/TRBV12-4; length: 13; size: many; J: TRBJ2-3; D: TRBD2; CDR3: CASRPAGADTQYF; DNA: TGTGCCAGCCGTCCGGCGGGGGCAGATACGCAGTATTTT
V: TRBV6-5; length: 13; size: many; J: TRBJ2-1; D: TRBD2; CDR3: CASSYSDRLALFF; DNA: TGTGCCAGCAGTTACTCGGACCGACTAGCTCTGTTCTTC
V: TRBV30; length: 13; size: many; J: TRBJ1-1; D: NA; CDR3: CACYRTGLTEAFF; DNA: TGTGCCTGTTATAGGACCGGGCTCACTGAAGCTTTCTTT
V: TRBV6-1; length: 14; size: NA; J: TRBJ1-1; D: NA; CDR3: CASSFGPTGTEAFF; DNA: TGTGCCAGCAGTTTCGGACCCACGGGCACTGAAGCTTTCTTT
V: TRBV10-3; length: 14; size: many; J: TRBJ2-7; D: TRBD1; CDR3: CAISGQDRDYEQYF; DNA: TGTGCCATCTCGGGGCAAGACAGGGACTACGAGCAGTACTTC
V: TRBV3-1; length: 14; size: NA; J: TRBJ1-2; D: TRBD1; CDR3: CASSQYQGGYGYTF; DNA: TGTGCCAGCAGCCAATATCAGGGGGGTTATGGCTACACCTTC